The clone carrying this T cell receptor beta chain turned up a few times. Its specificity is unknown. This sample is drawn from a study of post-analysis software for immune sequencing data. On the study more broadly: Relapsing-remitting, secondary progressive and progressive-relapsing multiple sclerosis were all included among the disease courses.

Notes on the study in general: Four or five TRBV segments were more frequent in patients than controls; TRBV5-6, TRBV5-1 and TRBV20-1 belonged to this group.

Unique molecular identifiers tagged the TCR beta cDNA libraries. MiXCR, applied by TCRdb to the PCR reads, yields one record per CDR3 protein. The table lists about 460,000 distinct CDR3 sequences, under 55% of them singletons. V was clipped by 7 bases and J by 4 bases, with 11 bases between them. The CDR3 length is 11 residues. Germline lookup yields CDR1 DFQATT and CDR2 SNEGSKA (reference sequence). This sequence was found in a girl between 10 and 17 years old with multiple sclerosis. The chain couples TRBV20-1 to TRBJ2-7; D is perhaps TRBD2 (5 bases). Input material: blood. DNA for the CDR3: TGCAGTGTCGGCAGGAGGTACGAGCAGTACTTC. Translation gives CSVGRRYEQYF.